This T cell receptor beta chain emerged from a study of identical twins. Findings of the study overall: Abundant cord blood beta clonotypes carried fewer insertions; memory repertoires showed none. There was more out-of-frame TCR alpha sharing in monozygotic twins than models estimated. There was an excess of low generation probability in the out-of-frame alpha sequences that twins shared. Invariant MAIT and iNKT cells may have partly biased zero-insertion analyses.

TCRdb reprocessed the 5' RACE reads with MiXCR, giving one entry per CDR3 protein. The sample includes 1.5 million to 2 million distinct CDR3 sequences, around 29% of them seen just once. Worth noting for this clonotype: No antigen is known for it.

Sequencing used cord blood. The sequence was collected from a newborn girl in good health.

CDR3 region: CASSESFTGANQPQHF. CDR3 DNA sequence: TGTGCCAGCAGTGAATCCTTCACAGGGGCGAACCAGCCCCAGCATTTT. The chain is built from TRBV25-1 and TRBJ1-5, with 7 bases identical to TRBD1. Looked up from germline, CDR1 is MGHDK and CDR2 is SYGVNS. The CDR3 consists of 16 residues. The ends lost 1 base at V and 7 bases at J; junction bases unmatched: 10.